Below are 14 T cell receptor beta chains sequenced from a single sample in a study of blood T cell repertoires in COVID-19. Profiled with immunoSEQ multiplex PCR; TCRdb holds only in-frame clones, not every one. The sample lists about 200,000 clones, less than 90% seen once, with about 0.81% in the top ten. Material: peripheral blood. The source is a woman in her 70s with acute or convalescent COVID-19.

The chain is built from TRBV12-3 or TRBV12-4 and TRBJ1-1; possible D gene TRBD1, 6 bases. The CDR3 runs to 12 residues. Trimming removed 7 bases at V and 10 bases at J, with 16 bases between. CDR3 sequence (DNA): TGTGCCAGCACCGGAGACAGGCCCGGAGCTTTCTTT. This codes for CASTGDRPGAFF.

The chain links TRBV19 to TRBJ1-1, with TRBD1 matching over 7 bases. Trimming at V came to 8 bases and at J to 8 bases, leaving 17 bases not matched to a gene. The CDR3 runs 15 residues. Germline values: CDR1 LNHDA, CDR2 SQIVND (reference sequence). The CDR3 coding sequence is TGTGCCAGTCGAAGACAGGGTCTTTCAGCGTTCGAAGCTTTCTTT. Translation gives CASRRQGLSAFEAFF.

The chain links TRBV6-5 to TRBJ2-7, with 7 bases that match TRBD2. Germline CDR1 MNHEY, CDR2 SVGAGI. V was pared by 7 bases and J by 3 bases, with 6 bases of the junction left unmatched. This CDR3 contains 13 residues. The CDR3 here is CASMGGGGYEQYF. In nucleotides, the CDR3 is TGTGCCAGCATGGGGGGGGGAGGCTACGAGCAGTACTTC.

CDR3 protein: CASSDRESTYEQYF. CDR3 DNA sequence: TGTGCCAGCAGCGACAGGGAATCTACCTACGAGCAGTACTTC. The V gene is TRBV7-2, the J gene TRBJ2-7, with TRBD1 identical over 7 bases. Germline assignment: CDR1 SGHTA and CDR2 FQGNSA. The CDR3 is made up of 14 amino acids. Trimming removed 5 bases from V and 2 bases from J; junction bases left unmatched: 6.

This clone occurred once. This sequence joins TRBV28 and TRBJ1-4; 11 positions agree with TRBD1. This CDR3 contains 14 residues. The ends lost 10 bases at V and 8 bases at J; junction bases unmatched: 9. Germline V gene sequence: CDR1 MDHEN, CDR2 SYDVKM. CDR3 in amino acids: CAIRGQGGSEKLFF. The CDR3 region has the DNA TGTGCCATCAGGGGACAGGGGGGATCAGAAAAACTGTTTTTT.

For this clone: This same CDR3 is encoded by further DNA sequences in the sample. The chain uses TRBV27 and TRBJ1-6; 7 bases fit TRBD1. The junction had 6 bases not matched to a gene; V was cut back by 5 bases and J by 8 bases. The CDR3 covers 14 residues. Germline V gene lookup returns CDR1 MNHEY and CDR2 SMNVEV (reference sequence). The CDR3 loop is CASSPRGRDSPLHF. The CDR3 DNA is TGTGCCAGCAGTCCTAGGGGGCGCGATTCACCCCTCCACTTT.

The V gene is TRBV2, the J gene TRBJ2-3, with 11 nucleotides matching TRBD1. The trim removed 6 bases at V and 5 bases at J, leaving 4 bases unmatched. The CDR3 covers 14 residues. Germline-derived CDR1 and CDR2 are SNHLY and FYNNEI. This CDR3 is CASSGTGGKDTQYF. As DNA, the CDR3 is TGTGCCAGCAGCGGGACAGGGGGAAAAGATACGCAGTATTTT.

The chain combines TRBV5-6 with TRBJ1-5, with D uncertain. Trimming took off 0 bases at V and 5 bases at J, with 12 bases between the two ends. Looked up from germline, CDR1 is SGHDT and CDR2 is YYEEEE. The CDR3 spans 15 residues. The chain's CDR3 is CASSLVGSTHQPQHF. As DNA, the CDR3 is TGTGCCAGCAGCTTGGTGGGCAGCACCCATCAGCCCCAGCATTTT.

This rearrangement joins TRBV5-4 to TRBJ2-6, with TRBD1 matching over 10 bases. J was trimmed by 2 bases and V by 3 bases; bases with no gene match: 5. Germline V gene data show CDR1 as SGHNT and CDR2 as YYREEE (reference sequence). This CDR3 region has 17 residues. The CDR3 DNA follows: TGTGCCAGCAGCTCGCCTGGACAGGGGGCTGGGGCCAACGTCCTGACTTTC. It translates to CASSSPGQGAGANVLTF.

CDR3 DNA: TGTGCCAGCAGCCAAGACGGAGGTCAGGGACTCTACAATGAGCAGTTCTTC. This sequence encodes CASSQDGGQGLYNEQFF. The genes are TRBV4-2 and TRBJ2-1, with D possibly matching TRBD2 (6 bases). V dropped 0 bases and J dropped 3 bases, with 15 bases sitting between them. The length of the CDR3 is 17 residues. The germline V gene encodes CDR1 LGHNA and CDR2 YNFKEQ.

The chain has TRBV19 and TRBJ1-3, with a tentative D call TRBD1 (5 bases). Germline loops: CDR1 LNHDA, CDR2 SQIVND (reference sequence). The ends were cut back, 3 bases at V and 1 base at J, with 10 bases in the middle. The CDR3 is made up of 15 amino acids. CDR3 sequence: CASSIAGNSGNTIYF. CDR3 DNA: TGTGCCAGTAGTATCGCAGGGAATTCTGGAAACACCATATATTTT.

The chain has TRBV3-1 (or the pseudogene TRBV3-2) and TRBJ2-3, with 10 bases lining up with TRBD1. The CDR3 totals 17 residues. V lost 1 base to trimming and J lost 1 base; unmatched junction nucleotides: 5. Germline V gene sequence: CDR1 LGHDT, CDR2 YNNKEL (reference sequence). CDR3 sequence: CASSQGHGTGGTDTQYF. The CDR3 DNA reads as TGTGCCAGCAGCCAAGGCCATGGGACAGGGGGCACAGATACGCAGTATTTT.

V usage is TRBV19 and J usage is TRBJ1-6; D is possibly TRBD1 (5 bases). Between the trimmed V and J ends, which lost 5 bases and 17 bases, there was a span of 10 bases. Germline V gene lookup returns CDR1 LNHDA and CDR2 SQIVND (reference sequence). The CDR3 runs to 10 residues. The CDR3 DNA reads TGTGCCAGTAGTGGGGCTTATTTCCACTTT. Amino acids: CASSGAYFHF.

The chain couples TRBV3-1 (or the pseudogene TRBV3-2) to TRBJ2-7, with D perhaps TRBD1 (5 bases). The ends were cut back, 2 bases at V and 2 bases at J, with 7 bases in the middle. This CDR3 contains 13 residues. Germline V gene sequence: CDR1 LGHDT, CDR2 YNNKEL (reference sequence). The CDR3 DNA reads TGTGCCAGCAGCCAACAGGGAACCTACGAGCAGTACTTC. Its translation is CASSQQGTYEQYF.